Following are 26 T cell receptor beta chains from one sample sequenced in a study of T cells in Graves' hyperthyroidism and ophthalmopathy. Template material for amplifying TCR beta CDR3 regions consisted of RNA transcripts. In the first-round RT-PCR of the TCR CDR3, the HTBI primer set was used. TCRdb analysed the multiplex PCR reads with MiXCR anew, one entry per CDR3 protein. Seen here are about 270,000 distinct CDR3 sequences, approximately 23% observed once, and the top ten hold roughly a third. The source material was blood. These receptors all stem from a woman in her forties with Graves' ophthalmopathy.

The V call is TRBV2, the J call TRBJ1-1, with a tentative D call TRBD1 (6 bases). The germline V and J ends were trimmed by 0 bases and 10 bases, with 12 bases remaining between them. CDR1 and CDR2 from the germline V gene are SNHLY and FYNNEI. There are 13 residues in the CDR3. Here the CDR3 DNA reads TGTGCCAGCAGTGAAGCGGGTCAGGGGCGAGCTTTCTTT. It encodes CASSEAGQGRAFF.

This clonotype was detected many times. The CDR3, as DNA: TGCGCCAGCAGCTATGGAGGACAGGGGGCCTATGGCTACACCTTC. Protein: CASSYGGQGAYGYTF. The rearrangement uses TRBV5-1 and TRBJ1-2; 11 bases line up with TRBD1. The CDR3 covers 15 residues. Germline V gene sequence: CDR1 SGHRS, CDR2 YFSETQ. With 3 bases clipped from V and 4 bases from J, the junction kept 5 bases outside the gene matches. The complete variable domain, with remaining parts taken from reference TRBV5-1 and TRBJ1-2, reads KAGVTQTPRYLIKTRGQQVTLSCSPISGHRSVSWYQQTPGQGLQFLFEYFSETQRNKGNFPGRFSGRQFSNSRSEMNVSTLELGDSALYLCASSYGGQGAYGYTFGSGTRLTVV.

The rearrangement joins TRBV28 to TRBJ2-7, with D hard to call. CDR1 is MDHEN and CDR2 is SYDVKM in the germline V gene. The CDR3 length is 14 residues. The V gene lost 3 bases and the J gene lost 6 bases, with 15 bases spanning the gap. CDR3 nucleotide sequence: TGTGCCAGCAGTTTTAGTTGGGGATCTGGCGAGCAGTACTTC. This gives the protein CASSFSWGSGEQYF. The full variable domain, with the rest looked up from reference TRBV28 and TRBJ2-7, is DVKVTQSSRYLVKRTGEKVFLECVQDMDHENMFWYRQDPGLGLRLIYFSYDVKMKEKGDIPEGYSVSREKKERFSLILESASTNQTSMYLCASSFSWGSGEQYFGPGTRLTVT.

Many counts were recorded for this clonotype. This chain joins TRBV7-2 and TRBJ1-5; TRBD1 matches at 7 bases. The CDR3 has 15 residues. The germline gives CDR1 SGHTA, CDR2 FQGNSA. After removal of 2 bases from V and 1 base from J, the junction contained 2 bases not matched to a gene. Written as DNA, the CDR3 is TGTGCCAGCAGCTTACAGGGGGGCAGCAATCAGCCCCAGCATTTT. This codes for CASSLQGGSNQPQHF.

The CDR3 region has the DNA TGTGCCAGCAGCTTAAAACTGCATGGCTACACCTTC. It specifies CASSLKLHGYTF. V usage is TRBV7-9 and J usage is TRBJ1-2; D gene ambiguous. The V gene's germline CDR1 is SEHNR and CDR2 FQNEAQ (reference sequence). The CDR3 runs to 12 residues. Trimming took 2 bases from V and 6 from J, leaving 7 bases between them.

This clonotype was seen ten or more times. This rearrangement joins TRBV7-8 to TRBJ1-5; perhaps TRBD1 as D (6 bases). The V end was cut by 1 base, the J end by 2 bases, with 15 bases between. There are 17 residues in the CDR3. Germline CDR1 is SGHVS and CDR2 is FQNEAQ. Written as DNA, the CDR3 is TGTGCCAGCAGCTTAGGCGGAGGCCCAGGGGGCAATCAGCCCCAGCATTTT. It encodes CASSLGGGPGGNQPQHF.

This clonotype was observed at least ten times. The CDR3 protein is CASRTIAYEQYF. The CDR3 nucleotides are TGTGCCAGCAGAACTATAGCCTACGAGCAGTACTTC. The chain employs TRBV28 and TRBJ2-7; D remains ambiguous. Germline V lookup: CDR1 MDHEN, CDR2 SYDVKM. V dropped 6 bases and J dropped 2 bases, with 8 bases sitting between them. This CDR3 comprises 12 residues.

The sample holds many counts of this clonotype. The gene calls are TRBV3-1 and TRBJ2-5; 13 positions agree with TRBD2. The CDR3 is 16 residues long. Germline CDR1 and CDR2: LGHDT and YNNKEL (reference sequence). V lost 0 bases, J lost 4 bases, and 2 bases stayed unmatched. CDR3 bases: TGTGCCAGCAGCCAAGAAGGACTAGCGGGAGCAGAGACCCAGTACTTC. This translates into CASSQEGLAGAETQYF.

Many counts were recorded for this clonotype. J is TRBJ2-2 and V is TRBV2; the D gene is possibly TRBD2 (6 bases). Germline V CDR1 and CDR2: SNHLY, FYNNEI. Trimming took off 6 bases at V and 4 bases at J, with 12 bases between the two ends. The CDR3 sequence is 14 residues long. The CDR3 DNA reads TGTGCCAGCAGCCCGGACTATAGCACCGGGGAGCTGTTTTTT. This translates into CASSPDYSTGELFF.

The chain joins TRBV12-3 or TRBV12-4 to TRBJ2-5, with D perhaps matching TRBD1 (5 bases). V was pared by 1 base and J by 9 bases, with 21 bases between. The CDR3 is 16 residues long. This chain's CDR3 is CASSLEFQGVPPAQYF. CDR3 sequence (DNA): TGTGCCAGCAGTTTAGAGTTTCAGGGTGTACCCCCGGCCCAGTACTTC.

The chain carries TRBV11-2 and TRBJ2-7; 12 bases agree with TRBD2. Per germline, CDR1 SGHAT and CDR2 FQNNGV. The length of the CDR3 is 21 residues. After removal of 0 bases from V and 1 base from J, the junction contained 16 bases not matched to a gene. The CDR3 is CASSLDRLAGAAKMNSYEQYF. CDR3 DNA: TGTGCCAGCAGCTTAGATCGACTAGCGGGAGCAGCTAAAATGAATTCCTACGAGCAGTACTTC.

Many counts were recorded for this clonotype. The chain has TRBV18 and TRBJ2-7, with a weak D call TRBD1 (5 bases). Trimming removed 2 bases at V and 0 bases at J, with 8 bases between. The V gene's germline CDR1 is KGHSH and CDR2 LQKENI. The CDR3 loop spans 14 amino acids. CDR3 DNA sequence: TGTGCCAGCTCACCAGGGGCTTCCTCCTACGAGCAGTACTTC. Its translation is CASSPGASSYEQYF.

V and J are TRBV12-3 or TRBV12-4 and TRBJ2-5; possibly TRBD1 for D (6 bases). The CDR3 sequence is 17 residues long. Trimming took off 5 bases at V and 4 bases at J, with 23 bases between the two ends. DNA for the CDR3: TGTGCCAGCAGTGCTTCTAAAGGGGGAGTGGGTGGAGAGACCCAGTACTTC. This gives the protein CASSASKGGVGGETQYF.

The table lists this clonotype with many counts. The DNA for the CDR3 is TGTGCCTGGAGTGTATGGGGGGATAACACCTTC. This codes for CAWSVWGDNTF. The J gene is TRBJ1-2, the V gene TRBV30, with D possibly being TRBD1 (5 bases). CDR1 GTSNPN and CDR2 SVGIG come from the germline V gene (reference sequence). The CDR3 has 11 residues. Trimming pared 0 bases from V and 12 bases from J, leaving 11 bases between.

The chain has TRBV12-3 or TRBV12-4 and TRBJ1-5; TRBD1 matches at 8 bases. The V and J ends lost 8 bases and 9 bases, in that order; junction bases with no gene match: 9. This CDR3 has 13 amino acids. The CDR3 reads CASPDRGEGPQHF. The CDR3 coding sequence is TGTGCCAGCCCCGACAGGGGTGAGGGGCCCCAGCATTTT.

This clonotype appeared many times. The rearrangement joins TRBV5-1 to TRBJ2-7; 11 bases align to TRBD2. Per the germline V gene, CDR1 is SGHRS and CDR2 is YFSETQ. The CDR3 contains 16 residues. With 0 bases clipped from V and 6 bases from J, the junction kept 8 bases outside the gene matches. The CDR3, as DNA: TGCGCCAGCAGCTTGGCAGCGGCTAGCGGGAGGCCCGAGCAGTACTTC. Protein sequence: CASSLAAASGRPEQYF. Full variable domain (missing parts from reference TRBV5-1 and TRBJ2-7): KAGVTQTPRYLIKTRGQQVTLSCSPISGHRSVSWYQQTPGQGLQFLFEYFSETQRNKGNFPGRFSGRQFSNSRSEMNVSTLELGDSALYLCASSLAAASGRPEQYFGPGTRLTVT.

This clonotype was seen many times. The chain links TRBV20-1 to TRBJ1-2, with TRBD1 identical over 9 bases. With V trimmed by 3 bases and J by 3 bases, 11 bases remained unmatched. This CDR3 has 16 amino acids. The germline gives CDR1 DFQATT, CDR2 SNEGSKA (reference sequence). CDR3 loop: CSASEGGTGHYYGYTF. DNA of the CDR3: TGCAGTGCTAGTGAAGGCGGGACAGGGCATTACTATGGCTACACCTTC.

This clonotype was observed at least ten times. The chain recombines TRBV6-5 with TRBJ1-1, with D perhaps matching TRBD1 (5 bases). Germline V gene sequence: CDR1 MNHEY, CDR2 SVGAGI. This CDR3 contains 14 residues. Trimming took off 4 bases at V and 4 bases at J, with 13 bases between the two ends. CDR3 protein: CASSSLLGGTEAFF. CDR3 DNA sequence: TGTGCCAGCAGTTCCTTACTGGGGGGCACTGAAGCTTTCTTT.

This clonotype was picked up many times. The genes are TRBV20-1 and TRBJ2-2, with D tentatively TRBD2 (6 bases). Trimming removed 6 bases from V and 0 bases from J, with 11 bases in between. The length of the CDR3 is 14 residues. Germline CDR1 DFQATT, CDR2 SNEGSKA (reference sequence). CDR3 amino acids: CSADSGTNTGELFF. Here the CDR3 DNA reads TGCAGTGCAGATAGCGGTACGAACACCGGGGAGCTGTTTTTT.

This clonotype was counted ten times or more. The V call is TRBV19, the J call TRBJ1-5; D is perhaps TRBD1 (5 bases). The length of the CDR3 is 15 residues. V dropped 3 bases and J dropped 3 bases, with 12 bases sitting between them. CDR1 and CDR2 from the germline V gene are LNHDA and SQIVND (reference sequence). CDR3 coding DNA: TGTGCCAGTAGTATCGGAAGGGGTCCCAATCAGCCCCAGCATTTT. It yields the protein CASSIGRGPNQPQHF.

This clonotype was seen ten or more times. This chain joins TRBV13 and TRBJ1-1; D call uncertain. This CDR3 has 13 amino acids. Trimming shortened V by 5 bases and J by 7 bases, and 14 bases separated the two germline ends. Per the germline V gene, CDR1 is PRHDT and CDR2 is FYEKMQ (reference sequence). The CDR3 here is CASSPISGNEAFF. The CDR3 coding sequence is TGTGCCAGCAGCCCCATCTCGGGGAATGAAGCTTTCTTT.

This clonotype was counted at least ten times. The chain uses TRBV3-1 and TRBJ2-7, with a weak D call TRBD2 (5 bases). The CDR3 has 13 amino acids. Germline V gene sequence: CDR1 LGHDT, CDR2 YNNKEL (reference sequence). V lost 6 bases to trimming and J lost 2 bases, with 11 bases between them. CDR3 bases: TGTGCCAGCAGAGAGTCCGGGACCTACGAGCAGTACTTC. Its translation is CASRESGTYEQYF.

This clonotype was picked up many times. The chain uses TRBV28 and TRBJ2-7; 10 nucleotides match TRBD2. This CDR3 has 15 residues. CDR1 is MDHEN, CDR2 SYDVKM, per germline. V lost 6 bases and J lost 2; bases outside the gene matches: 7. CDR3 bases: TGTGCCAGCAGGGTACCTAGCGGGGGCACCTACGAGCAGTACTTC. Amino acid sequence: CASRVPSGGTYEQYF.

This clonotype appeared many times. The chain is built from TRBV19 and TRBJ2-2, with TRBD2 matching over 8 bases. This CDR3 spans 15 amino acids. Germline-derived CDR1 and CDR2 are LNHDA and SQIVND (reference sequence). V was pared by 5 bases and J by 8 bases, with 10 bases of the junction left unmatched. The CDR3 DNA follows: TGTGCCAGTAGTTTAATAGCGGGAACCCCTGGGGAGCTGTTTTTT. Translated: CASSLIAGTPGELFF.

This clonotype was counted many times. The chain joins TRBV6-5 to TRBJ2-7; D remains ambiguous. The length of the CDR3 is 13 residues. The ends were cut back, 0 bases at V and 3 bases at J, with 6 bases in the middle. From germline, CDR1 is MNHEY and CDR2 SVGAGI. CDR3 nucleotides: TGTGCCAGCAGTTACTCAGAGTTCTACGAGCAGTACTTC. The encoded protein is CASSYSEFYEQYF.

Turning to this clonotype: A single base separates this from a much larger clone, so it may be a read error. The CDR3 end shows no conserved phenylalanine or tryptophan, and so a read error is likely. This chain uses TRBV7-2 with TRBJ2-2; TRBD1 aligns across 7 bases. Germline trimming cut 3 bases from V and 4 bases from J; bases unmatched to any gene: 5. This CDR3 region has 15 residues. The germline CDR1 and CDR2 sequences are SGHTA and FQGNSA. This CDR3 is CASSFRTGPTGELFL. The DNA for the CDR3 is TGTGCCAGCAGCTTCCGGACAGGCCCCACCGGGGAGCTGTTTCTT.